One sample yielded the 6 T cell receptor beta chains listed below, sequenced in a study of PD-1 blockade in classical Hodgkin lymphoma. Repertoires were generated with immunoSEQ multiplex PCR, while TCRdb's copy carries only in-frame clones and drops some. Of roughly 27,000 clones listed, 55% to 85% are singletons. Time point given: cycle 4 day 1 (C4D1), after five to seven weeks of nivolumab. All patients experienced relapse after autologous stem cell transplantation, and brentuximab vedotin exposure was variable. This specimen was peripheral blood mononuclear cells (PBMCs), taken before the fourth cycle of nivolumab. These TCRs come from a human donor with classical Hodgkin lymphoma.

This clone was seen more than once but under ten times. The rearrangement joins TRBV6-6 to TRBJ2-2; 10 bases match TRBD1. V was pared by 6 bases and J by 6 bases, with 4 bases of the junction left unmatched. The CDR3 is made up of 14 amino acids. Germline lookup yields CDR1 MNHNY and CDR2 SVGAGI (reference sequence). The CDR3 reads CASRSDRGPGELFF. In nucleotides, the CDR3 is TGTGCCAGCAGATCCGACAGGGGGCCCGGGGAGCTGTTTTTT.

The chain couples TRBV11-2 to TRBJ1-6, with 8 bases fitting TRBD1. With 0 bases clipped from V and 8 bases from J, the junction kept 12 bases outside the gene matches. The CDR3 has 18 amino acids. In germline, CDR1 is SGHAT, CDR2 FQNNGV. The CDR3, as DNA: TGTGCCAGCAGCTTAGACCCCCGACAGGGGAAAGGGGATTCACCCCTCCACTTT. Residues: CASSLDPRQGKGDSPLHF. The entire variable domain, with the rest obtained from reference TRBV11-2 and TRBJ1-6, is as follows: EAGVAQSPRYKIIEKRQSVAFWCNPISGHATLYWYQQILGQGPKLLIQFQNNGVVDDSQLPKDRFSAERLKGVDSTLKIQPAKLEDSAVYLCASSLDPRQGKGDSPLHFGNGTRLTVT.

CDR3 bases: TGTGCCAGCAGCTTCAGGGCGGGGACTAGCGGCTCAACCTACAATGAGCAGTTCTTC. Encoded protein: CASSFRAGTSGSTYNEQFF. The chain employs TRBV7-6 and TRBJ2-1; 11 bases are a match to TRBD2. V shed 3 bases and J 2 bases; nucleotides not matched to a gene: 12. The CDR3 contains 19 residues. The germline CDR1 and CDR2 sequences are SGHVS and FNYEAQ.

The chain combines TRBV19 with TRBJ2-3; 7 positions agree with TRBD1. This CDR3 region has 13 residues. Unmatched junction bases numbered 4, after V lost 5 bases and J lost 5 bases. The germline V gene encodes CDR1 LNHDA and CDR2 SQIVND (reference sequence). CDR3 in amino acids: CASSVQGIDTQYF. CDR3 DNA: TGTGCCAGTAGTGTACAGGGGATAGATACGCAGTATTTT.

V and J are TRBV18 and TRBJ2-6; D is ambiguous. This CDR3 region has 15 residues. The germline CDR1 and CDR2 sequences are KGHSH and LQKENI. Trimming removed 9 bases from V and 0 bases from J, with 12 bases in between. Written as DNA, the CDR3 is TGTGCCAGTTCCCCTAGGAACTCTGGGGCCAACGTCCTGACTTTC. Amino acids: CASSPRNSGANVLTF.

The J gene is TRBJ2-2, the V gene TRBV5-1; 8 positions agree with TRBD2. CDR3 length: 16 amino acids. The V and J ends lost 3 bases and 0 bases, in that order; junction bases with no gene match: 4. The germline V gene encodes CDR1 SGHRS and CDR2 YFSETQ. CDR3: CASSSLSGTNTGELFF. For the CDR3, the DNA is TGCGCCAGCAGCTCCCTTAGCGGGACGAACACCGGGGAGCTGTTTTTT.